A selection of T cell receptor beta chains follows, all from one sample in a study of beta chain features in type 1 diabetes. This table comes from immunoSEQ multiplex PCR, and its TCRdb copy is limited to in-frame clones, with some not included. The repertoire holds around 240,000 clones, with approximately 70% as singletons. Sequenced input: naive CD4+ T cells from blood. The receptors derive from a man aged 25 to 45 in good health. The CDR3 runs from the conserved cysteine through the conserved F or W. A D gene is named only where the DNA matches it firmly. Rows may omit the clone size; those that give it use once, few, many or a size class.

cdr3_aa cdr3_nt v_call clone_size j_call d_call
CSVEDTDTQYF TGCAGCGTTGAAGACACAGATACGCAGTATTTT TRBV29-1 few TRBJ2-3 .
CASSSTTGGETQYF TGTGCCAGCAGCTCAACTACGGGAGGCGAGACCCAGTACTTC TRBV7-8 . TRBJ2-5 TRBD2
CASSWNSYEQYF TGCGCCAGCAGCTGGAACTCCTACGAGCAGTACTTC TRBV5-1 . TRBJ2-7 .
CAWSATRRTEAFF TGTGCCTGGAGTGCGACTCGGCGCACTGAAGCTTTCTTT TRBV30 . TRBJ1-1 .
CASSFSGLTTDTQYF TGTGCCAGCAGCTTTTCGGGTCTCACAACAGATACGCAGTATTTT TRBV7-2 . TRBJ2-3 .
CASSSSGLAGLKETQYF TGTGCCAGCAGCTCCTCCGGACTAGCGGGACTCAAAGAGACCCAGTACTTC TRBV7-2 . TRBJ2-5 TRBD2
CASSLEGRWGTEAFF TGTGCCAGCAGCTTAGAGGGGAGATGGGGCACTGAAGCTTTCTTT TRBV7-9 . TRBJ1-1 .
CSVRRLVGETQYF TGCAGCGTCCGGCGGTTGGTAGGGGAGACCCAGTACTTC TRBV29-1 few TRBJ2-5 .
CASSQTGNGNTIYF TGTGCCAGCAGCCAGACAGGGAATGGAAACACCATATATTTT TRBV9 . TRBJ1-3 TRBD1
CASSLPPYTDTQYF TGTGCCAGCAGCCTGCCGCCCTACACAGATACGCAGTATTTT TRBV11-2 . TRBJ2-3 .
CSAKAGNTQYF TGCAGTGCAAAAGCGGGGAATACGCAGTATTTT TRBV20-1 . TRBJ2-3 TRBD2
CAWSVLKRGYTF TGTGCCTGGAGTGTACTGAAGAGGGGCTACACCTTC TRBV30 . TRBJ1-2 .